This T cell receptor beta chain was recorded in a study of CD8 T cells in ankylosing spondylitis (dated by TCRdb to 2017 to 2019). Background for the entire study: The study set out to find disease-linked TCR variants by profiling T cell receptor beta repertoires in ankylosing spondylitis patients and healthy donors. The whole study cohort included some 100 healthy donors and 25 ankylosing spondylitis patients. Peripheral blood was sampled, and synovial fluid was also collected from ankylosing spondylitis patients. The research as a whole found: The disease-linked clones were reported as significantly enriched in matched synovial fluid samples from ankylosing spondylitis patients. In peripheral blood, the disease-linked clones were found at relatively low frequencies and had a CD8+ phenotype. Blood from ankylosing spondylitis patients appeared to be characterized by a TCR beta motif composed of under ten highly homologous amino acid variants. Some TCR beta motif variants had previously been reported in synovial fluid and blood of reactive arthritis patients, which suggested common disease-initiation mechanisms.

Sequencer: Illumina MiSeq. Quantitative 5'-RACE with molecular barcodes was the method used to prepare the TCR beta libraries. The paper's processing steps were these. Disease-linked TCR variants were identified with a new computational method built on a probabilistic model of VDJ rearrangement. TCRdb reprocessed the public reads (quality trimming at Q25 with fastp, clone calling with MiXCR) and kept in-frame beta chains. Entries that share a CDR3 protein sequence are merged under the most common genes and DNA. TCRdb, not the original authors, processed these V and J calls. In all, the sample holds 25,000 to 35,000 distinct CDR3 sequences, and approximately 15% of those were seen once. 36% of the sample lies in the top ten. This clonotype was recorded a few times. It has no known antigen specificity. Base qualities are missing; no much larger clone stands one base away. V sheds 3 bases and J sheds 6 bases, leaving 11 bases between their ends. The CDR3 measures 14 amino acids from cysteine to phenylalanine. Only the CDR3 portion is preserved as DNA: 42 bases, with reading frame beginning at the first base.

The chain was built from TRBV12-3 or TRBV12-4 and TRBJ1-4; TRBD1 is a possible D gene, resting on 5 matching bases. This TCR was sampled from a male donor with ankylosing spondylitis or in good health (not recorded which). The sample comprised blood. The DNA reads TGTGCCAGCAGTTTCCAGGGTCAGGATGAAAAACTGTTTTTT. This sequence encodes CASSFQGQDEKLFF.